The clone carrying this T cell receptor (beta chain) was seen only a few times. Its antigen remains unknown. The data belong to a study of T cells after yellow fever vaccination. TCRdb reprocessed the 5' RACE reads via MiXCR and lists one record per CDR3 protein. The sample includes a few hundred thousand distinct CDR3 sequences, 7% to 9% of them seen just once. The study's findings and limits: After the booster, 96% of CD4 and about nine tenths of CD8 primary-response clones were re-detected. It was a weaker secondary response, yet one that peaked faster, at day 5 versus 15.

Germline V lookup: CDR1 MGHRA, CDR2 YSYEKL. This CDR3 comprises 16 residues. V was clipped by 1 base and J by 5 bases, with 16 bases between them. This clonotype was sampled from a young man who received the YFV17D yellow fever vaccine. The chain couples TRBV4-1 to TRBJ2-3, with D hard to call. Source: PBMCs, taken approximately 47 days after the first yellow fever vaccination. The chain's CDR3 is CASSQGVSTLLDTQYF. In nucleotides, the CDR3 is TGCGCCAGCAGCCAAGGGGTCTCAACACTGCTAGATACGCAGTATTTT.